These T cell receptor beta chains were read from a single sample in a study of naive and memory T cell subsets. Each CDR3 protein gets one entry after TCRdb re-called the UMI-ligation and nested PCR reads with MiXCR. The sample includes around 18,000 distinct CDR3 sequences, about 9% of them seen just once. The sequenced sample consisted of central memory CD8+ T cells from blood. The receptors stem from a human donor in good health. The CDR3 runs from the conserved cysteine through the conserved F or W. The D gene is left open where the match is weak. Clone size is shown for a subset of rows, as once, few, many or a class of expanded clone.

j_gene | d_gene | v_gene | abundance | CDR3aa | CDR3nt
TRBJ1-2 | . | TRBV24-1 | . | CATSDNREGVKGYTF | TGTGCCACCAGTGATAACAGGGAAGGAGTTAAAGGCTACACCTTC
TRBJ1-6 | . | TRBV5-4 | many | CASSQGDSPLHF | TGTGCCAGCAGCCAGGGAGATTCACCCCTCCACTTT
TRBJ1-5 | TRBD1 | TRBV7-2 | . | CASSLAQGMWSNQPQHF | TGTGCCAGCAGCTTAGCACAGGGGATGTGGAGCAATCAGCCCCAGCATTTT
TRBJ1-1 | TRBD1 | TRBV28 | few | CASSFGRGWTEAFF | TGTGCCAGCAGTTTCGGCAGGGGGTGGACTGAAGCTTTCTTT
TRBJ2-7 | . | TRBV12-3/TRBV12-4 | many | CASRPESYEQYF | TGTGCCAGCAGGCCCGAATCCTACGAGCAGTACTTC
TRBJ1-5 | . | TRBV7-9 | . | CASSRGNQPQHF | TGTGCCAGCAGCCGCGGTAATCAGCCCCAGCATTTT
TRBJ2-7 | . | TRBV20-1 | . | CSANNRMGGDVYEQYF | TGCAGTGCCAACAACCGTATGGGCGGTGACGTCTACGAGCAGTACTTC
TRBJ2-1 | . | TRBV15 | few | CATSGRGGNNEQFF | TGTGCCACAAGCGGACGGGGTGGGAACAATGAGCAGTTCTTC
TRBJ2-3 | . | TRBV15 | few | CATSPERGEGTDTQYF | TGTGCCACCAGCCCCGAGAGGGGCGAAGGGACAGATACGCAGTATTTT
TRBJ2-6 | TRBD2 | TRBV4-3 | many | CASSQEGGEANVLTF | TGCGCCAGCAGCCAAGAGGGAGGGGAGGCCAACGTCCTGACTTTC
TRBJ2-7 | . | TRBV28 | few | CASSSPGLTYEQYF | TGTGCCAGCAGTTCTCCGGGACTTACCTACGAGCAGTACTTC
TRBJ1-1 | . | TRBV25-1 | . | CASSVSNTEAFF | TGTGCCAGCAGTGTTTCGAACACTGAAGCTTTCTTT
TRBJ2-1 | . | TRBV29-1 | few | CSVERHYNEQFF | TGCAGCGTTGAACGGCACTACAATGAGCAGTTCTTC
TRBJ2-7 | . | TRBV20-1 | few | CSARDWDRTYEQYF | TGCAGTGCTAGAGATTGGGACCGCACCTACGAGCAGTACTTC
TRBJ2-1 | TRBD2 | TRBV6-2/TRBV6-3 | few | CASSYPGLAGDEQFF | TGTGCCAGCAGTTATCCGGGACTAGCGGGAGATGAGCAGTTCTTC
TRBJ2-1 | . | TRBV27 | few | CASSPLGATHNEQFF | TGTGCCAGCAGCCCCTTGGGGGCCACCCACAATGAGCAGTTCTTC
TRBJ2-6 | . | TRBV6-4 | many | CASSAGSGANVLTF | TGTGCCAGCAGTGCGGGCTCTGGGGCCAACGTCCTGACTTTC
TRBJ2-7 | TRBD2 | TRBV4-2 | many | CASSPPPSGGPYEQYF | TGTGCCAGCAGCCCACCCCCTAGCGGGGGACCTTACGAGCAGTACTTC
TRBJ1-2 | TRBD1 | TRBV29-1 | few | CSVDDRGSYGYTF | TGCAGCGTTGACGACAGGGGATCTTATGGCTACACCTTC
TRBJ2-7 | . | TRBV7-2 | . | CASSLVRPFEQYF | TGTGCCAGCAGCTTAGTACGCCCCTTCGAGCAGTACTTC
TRBJ2-7 | TRBD2 | TRBV30 | . | CARKTSGSYEQYF | TGTGCCCGGAAGACTAGCGGGTCCTACGAGCAGTACTTC
TRBJ1-5 | . | TRBV27 | few | CASSLMLAGEKHF | TGTGCCAGCAGTTTAATGTTGGCAGGAGAAAAGCATTTT
TRBJ2-4 | TRBD2 | TRBV29-1 | many | CSVEHGLGTYF | TGCAGCGTTGAACATGGACTAGGAACCTACTTC
TRBJ2-1 | TRBD1 | TRBV18 | large | CASSPTGFYNEQFF | TGTGCCAGCTCACCGACAGGGTTCTACAATGAGCAGTTCTTC
TRBJ2-3 | TRBD2 | TRBV20-1 | medium-sized | CSASPEAGAVGDTQYF | TGCAGTGCTTCTCCCGAAGCGGGGGCCGTTGGAGATACGCAGTATTTT
TRBJ1-5 | TRBD1 | TRBV6-6 | . | CASSPSTGGSQPQHF | TGTGCCAGCAGCCCCTCGACAGGGGGCAGTCAGCCCCAGCATTTT
TRBJ1-5 | . | TRBV20-1 | . | CSAGGGGTDQPQHF | TGCAGTGCTGGGGGTGGGGGGACCGATCAGCCCCAGCATTTT